This TCR beta chain was recorded in a study of blood T cells in healthy people across ages. CDR1 and CDR2 from the germline V gene are SEHNR and FQNEAQ (reference sequence). Trimming removed 5 bases at V and 3 bases at J, with 11 bases between. The CDR3 is 14 amino acids. This clonotype was seen a handful of times. Through a sample-barcoded 5' primer and a J-beta primer mix, a second PCR was run for about 7 to 12 cycles. A single record per CDR3 protein comes from TCRdb applying MiXCR to the 5' RACE reads. Among 600,000 to 850,000 distinct CDR3 sequences listed, roughly 25% were seen once. The data also belong to a second study, concerning T cells of mothers and their children.

J is TRBJ1-3 and V is TRBV7-9; a weak D match, TRBD1 (6 bases). The sample consisted of blood. The receptor's source is a boy younger than 18 in good health. This CDR3 reads CASSDAGVGNTIYF. The CDR3 bases are TGTGCCAGCAGCGACGCAGGGGTTGGAAACACCATATATTTT.